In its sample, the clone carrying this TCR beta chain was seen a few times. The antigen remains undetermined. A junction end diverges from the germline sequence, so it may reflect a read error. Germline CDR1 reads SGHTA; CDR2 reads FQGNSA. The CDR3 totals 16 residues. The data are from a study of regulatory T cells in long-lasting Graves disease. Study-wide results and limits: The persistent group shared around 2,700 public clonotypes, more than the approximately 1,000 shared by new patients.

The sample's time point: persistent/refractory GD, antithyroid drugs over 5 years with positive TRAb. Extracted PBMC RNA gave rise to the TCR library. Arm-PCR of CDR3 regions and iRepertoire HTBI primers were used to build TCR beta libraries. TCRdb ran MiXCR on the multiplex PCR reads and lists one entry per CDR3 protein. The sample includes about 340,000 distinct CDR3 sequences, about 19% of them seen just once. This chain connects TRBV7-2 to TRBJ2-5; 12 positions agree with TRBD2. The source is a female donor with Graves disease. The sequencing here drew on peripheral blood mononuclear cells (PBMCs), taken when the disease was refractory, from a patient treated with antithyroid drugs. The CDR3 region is CASSLPTSGGEETQYF. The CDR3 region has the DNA TGCGCCAGCAGCTTACCGACTAGCGGGGGCGAGGAGACCCAGTACTTC.